One sample yielded the 28 T cell receptor beta chains listed below, sequenced in a study of T-cell reconstitution after alpha-beta-depleted transplantation in children. Unique molecular identifiers were incorporated into the prepared TCRbeta library. TCRdb called the PCR reads again in MiXCR, with one record for every CDR3 protein. The table lists around 530,000 distinct CDR3 sequences, around a third of them singletons, with 2.4% in the top ten. The sample consisted of PBMCs from the stem cell graft donor, taken from the stem cell graft. These receptors were taken from a human donor who donated a stem cell graft to a child with aplastic anemia.

The chain combines TRBV7-3 with TRBJ2-3; TRBD2 is a possible D gene (5 bases). The germline V and J ends were trimmed by 4 bases and 2 bases, with 13 bases remaining between them. Per the germline V gene, CDR1 is SGHTA and CDR2 is FQGTGA. The length of the CDR3 is 15 residues. CDR3: CASSSYGISTDTQYF. Here the CDR3 DNA reads TGTGCCAGCAGCTCTTACGGGATCTCCACAGATACGCAGTATTTT.

The chain joins TRBV20-1 to TRBJ2-7, with 11 bases that match TRBD2. The CDR3 is 14 residues long. V dropped 6 bases and J dropped 9; count of bases not matched to a gene: 13. CDR1 and CDR2 from the germline V gene are DFQATT and SNEGSKA (reference sequence). In DNA, the CDR3 is TGCAGTGCCCCCCCAACTAGCGGGAGAGTAGTGCAGTACTTC. It yields the protein CSAPPTSGRVVQYF.

This clonotype has a handful of counts. V gene TRBV12-3 or TRBV12-4 combines with J gene TRBJ1-2, with 8 positions matching TRBD1. CDR3 length: 15 residues. J was trimmed by 4 bases and V by 6 bases; bases with no gene match: 10. The CDR3 DNA is TGTGCCAGCAGAAAAGGAAGCCAGGGGGCCTATGGCTACACCTTC. The encoded protein is CASRKGSQGAYGYTF.

The rearrangement uses TRBV12-3 or TRBV12-4 and TRBJ2-7, with 13 bases matching TRBD2. The CDR3 is 15 residues long. V trimming: 8 bases; J trimming: 2 bases; junction bases outside the gene matches: 6. The CDR3 bases are TGTGCCAGCCGACAAGGACTAGCGGGAGCCTACGAGCAGTACGTC. Amino acids: CASRQGLAGAYEQYV.

There are a few counts of this clonotype. CDR3 coding DNA: TGCAGCGTCATCGGGGTAAATGAAAAACTGTTTTTT. This gives the protein CSVIGVNEKLFF. The J gene is TRBJ1-4, the V gene TRBV29-1; D is unresolved. Trimming pared 6 bases from V and 5 bases from J, leaving 10 bases between. This CDR3 comprises 12 residues. Per germline, CDR1 SQVTM and CDR2 ANQGSEA.

The V and J genes are TRBV3-1 and TRBJ2-7; unclear D gene. Germline V gene data show CDR1 as LGHDT and CDR2 as YNNKEL (reference sequence). This CDR3 spans 15 amino acids. Trimming removed 1 base from V and 0 bases from J, with 10 bases in between. In nucleotides, the CDR3 is TGTGCCAGCAGCCAAGGGGGAACCTACTCCTACGAGCAGTACTTC. Its translation: CASSQGGTYSYEQYF.

The genes are TRBV19 and TRBJ2-2; maybe TRBD2 (6 bases). Trimming took 3 bases from V and 7 from J, leaving 6 bases between them. The CDR3 length is 12 residues. CDR1 is LNHDA, CDR2 SQIVND, per germline (reference sequence). In DNA form, the CDR3 reads TGTGCCAGTAGTATTAGCGGCGGGGAGCTGTTTTTT. Amino acid sequence: CASSISGGELFF.

This chain joins TRBV9 and TRBJ2-1; D possibly corresponds to TRBD2 (5 bases). The CDR3 contains 17 residues. Germline V gives CDR1 SGDLS, CDR2 YYNGEE. Deletions cut 4 bases from V and 8 bases from J, with 25 bases between. CDR3 sequence (DNA): TGTGCCAGCAGCCATCCCGCCAGCGGATCTGTTCTTGATGAGCAGTTCTTC. Protein: CASSHPASGSVLDEQFF.

The chain recombines TRBV28 with TRBJ2-1; D not resolved. Per the germline V gene, CDR1 is MDHEN and CDR2 is SYDVKM. With 3 bases removed from V and 11 bases from J, the gap between germline ends came to 11 bases. This CDR3 is built from 12 residues. The CDR3 protein is CASSLPPGQQFF. In DNA, the CDR3 is TGTGCCAGCAGTTTGCCCCCGGGTCAGCAGTTCTTC.

The chain combines TRBV19 with TRBJ2-7; 11 bases fit TRBD1. The V gene end was trimmed by 6 bases and the J gene end by 3 bases; junction bases not matched to a gene: 7. The CDR3 has 15 residues. Germline V gene data show CDR1 as LNHDA and CDR2 as SQIVND (reference sequence). The CDR3 spells CASSPGGTGGYEQYF. CDR3 DNA: TGTGCCAGTAGCCCGGGGGGGACAGGGGGCTACGAGCAGTACTTC.

The chain employs TRBV5-5 and TRBJ2-2, with D possibly being TRBD2 (6 bases). V was clipped by 2 bases and J by 4 bases, with 9 bases between them. The CDR3 covers 14 residues. CDR1 and CDR2 from the germline V gene are SGHKS and YYEKEE (reference sequence). The CDR3 DNA sequence: TGTGCCAGCAGCTTCAGACTAGTCACCGGGGAGCTGTTTTTT. This gives the protein CASSFRLVTGELFF.

V usage is TRBV12-3 or TRBV12-4 and J usage is TRBJ2-7; TRBD1 is a possible D gene (5 bases). The V and J ends lost 6 bases and 5 bases respectively, with 11 bases between them. The CDR3 is made up of 12 amino acids. This CDR3 reads CASRAGPNEQYF. The CDR3 DNA reads as TGTGCCAGCAGGGCAGGGCCTAACGAGCAGTACTTC.

The gene calls are TRBV24-1 and TRBJ2-1; 11 bases agree with TRBD2. Germline assignment: CDR1 KGHDR and CDR2 SFDVKD. The junction had 6 bases not matched to a gene; V was cut back by 3 bases and J by 0 bases. The CDR3 runs to 18 residues. In DNA form, the CDR3 reads TGTGCCACCAGTGATAGGGCTCTAGCGGGAGGCTCCTACAATGAGCAGTTCTTC. It codes for CATSDRALAGGSYNEQFF.

This clonotype was observed many times. The chain recombines TRBV6-6 with TRBJ1-3, with D uncertain. The CDR3 covers 12 residues. V shed 6 bases and J shed 0 bases, with 3 bases lying between them. Germline V gene lookup returns CDR1 MNHNY and CDR2 SVGAGI (reference sequence). The CDR3 loop reads CASRPSGNTIYF. The CDR3, as DNA: TGTGCCAGCAGGCCCTCTGGAAACACCATATATTTT.

The chain joins TRBV6-2 or TRBV6-3 to TRBJ2-2; TRBD2 matches at 10 bases. The CDR3 covers 20 residues. Germline trimming cut 2 bases from V and 6 bases from J; bases unmatched to any gene: 18. Germline CDR1 reads MNHEY; CDR2 reads SVGEGT. The CDR3 DNA follows: TGTGCCAGCAGTTACGACGGGGCTCTAGCGGGAGTTCGGTTGGCCGGGGAGCTGTTTTTT. Amino acids: CASSYDGALAGVRLAGELFF.

This clonotype was counted between two and nine times. The chain is built from TRBV20-1 and TRBJ2-1, with TRBD2 matching over 9 bases. Germline CDR1 is DFQATT and CDR2 is SNEGSKA (reference sequence). The CDR3 has 13 residues. The ends lost 6 bases at V and 5 bases at J; junction bases unmatched: 5. The CDR3 DNA is TGCAGTGCCAGCCCTAGCGGGGACAATGAGCAGTTCTTC. This encodes CSASPSGDNEQFF.

The chain is built from TRBV6-2 or TRBV6-3 and TRBJ2-1; unclear D gene. This CDR3 spans 14 amino acids. Germline CDR1 and CDR2: MNHEY and SVGEGT. Trimming stripped 0 bases from V and 8 bases from J, with 11 bases between. The CDR3 loop reads CASSYSSRHDEQFF. DNA of the CDR3: TGTGCCAGCAGTTACTCGAGCCGGCACGATGAGCAGTTCTTC.

The table lists this clonotype with a count of one. The chain uses TRBV28 and TRBJ1-3; the D gene is possibly TRBD1 (5 bases). This CDR3 is built from 19 residues. Trimming stripped 2 bases from V and 4 bases from J, with 24 bases between. Germline V gives CDR1 MDHEN, CDR2 SYDVKM. The CDR3 sequence is CASSLPRGAPVYSGNTIYF. The CDR3 bases are TGTGCCAGCAGTTTACCACGAGGGGCCCCGGTGTATTCGGGAAACACCATATATTTT.

The CDR3 DNA follows: TGTGCCTGGAGTGTGGGCGGTTTCGACGGCAATCAGCCCCAGCATTTT. It encodes CAWSVGGFDGNQPQHF. The chain couples TRBV30 to TRBJ1-5; no clear D. Germline CDR1 reads GTSNPN; CDR2 reads SVGIG (reference sequence). The V gene lost 0 bases and the J gene lost 2 bases, with 14 bases spanning the gap. CDR3 length: 16 amino acids.

The chain is built from TRBV4-3 and TRBJ2-7; possible D gene TRBD1, 5 bases. Germline loops: CDR1 LGHNA, CDR2 YSLEER. With 0 bases removed from V and 2 bases from J, the gap between germline ends came to 11 bases. This CDR3 comprises 15 residues. The CDR3 here is CASSQDITGTYEQYF. CDR3 sequence (DNA): TGCGCCAGCAGCCAAGATATTACAGGAACCTACGAGCAGTACTTC.

The chain combines TRBV5-5 with TRBJ2-7; D is ambiguous. The CDR3 spans 12 residues. Looked up from germline, CDR1 is SGHKS and CDR2 is YYEKEE (reference sequence). The V and J ends lost 0 bases and 6 bases respectively, with 7 bases between them. The CDR3 sequence: CASSLGQIEQYV. CDR3 nucleotide sequence: TGTGCCAGCAGCTTGGGGCAGATCGAGCAGTACGTC.

The CDR3 DNA follows: TGTGCCATCAGTGAACAGGGGACATACGAGCAGTACTTC. Protein: CAISEQGTYEQYF. The genes are TRBV10-3 and TRBJ2-7; 7 nucleotides match TRBD1. V dropped 3 bases and J dropped 4; count of bases not matched to a gene: 3. This CDR3 has 13 residues. The germline gives CDR1 ENHRY, CDR2 SYGVKD.

The rearrangement uses TRBV20-1 and TRBJ2-3, with 8 bases lining up with TRBD1. Germline CDR1 is DFQATT and CDR2 is SNEGSKA (reference sequence). V was clipped by 3 bases and J by 3 bases; unmatched bases: 5. CDR3 length: 14 residues. The CDR3 sequence: CSASQGARTDTQYF. The CDR3 nucleotides are TGCAGTGCTAGCCAGGGGGCGAGGACAGATACGCAGTATTTT.

This clonotype has a single count. The chain couples TRBV24-1 to TRBJ2-5; TRBD1 aligns across 7 bases. This CDR3 region has 15 residues. Germline lookup yields CDR1 KGHDR and CDR2 SFDVKD. V trimming: 4 bases; J trimming: 5 bases; junction bases outside the gene matches: 9. The CDR3 region has the DNA TGTGCCACCAGTGACATGGCCGGGACAGCGGAGACCCAGTACTTC. Its translation: CATSDMAGTAETQYF.

This clonotype was found a few times. The V call is TRBV5-1, the J call TRBJ2-5; D is possibly TRBD2 (6 bases). Germline V gives CDR1 SGHRS, CDR2 YFSETQ. Between the trimmed V and J ends, which lost 4 bases and 5 bases, there was a span of 18 bases. The CDR3 length is 15 residues. In nucleotides, the CDR3 is TGCGCCAGCAGCAGGGAGACGGGGGTCCGGGAGACCCAGTACTTC. Amino acid sequence: CASSRETGVRETQYF. The variable domain in full, completed from reference TRBV5-1 and TRBJ2-5, reads KAGVTQTPRYLIKTRGQQVTLSCSPISGHRSVSWYQQTPGQGLQFLFEYFSETQRNKGNFPGRFSGRQFSNSRSEMNVSTLELGDSALYLCASSRETGVRETQYFGPGTRLLVL.

This chain connects TRBV20-1 to TRBJ1-5; D is unresolved. This CDR3 is built from 13 residues. Germline V gives CDR1 DFQATT, CDR2 SNEGSKA (reference sequence). Deletions cut 3 bases from V and 11 bases from J, with 17 bases between. The CDR3 spells CSARTPQKEAQHF. In DNA form, the CDR3 reads TGCAGTGCTAGGACACCTCAAAAGGAGGCCCAGCATTTT.

The V and J genes are TRBV27 and TRBJ2-5; maybe TRBD1 (5 bases). With 3 bases removed from V and 5 bases from J, the gap between germline ends came to 13 bases. The CDR3 extends over 14 amino acids. Germline V gene lookup returns CDR1 MNHEY and CDR2 SMNVEV (reference sequence). As DNA, the CDR3 is TGTGCCAGCAGTTTTTCTGGCAGGGCGGAGACCCAGTACTTC. This sequence encodes CASSFSGRAETQYF.

The chain recombines TRBV12-3 or TRBV12-4 with TRBJ1-1, with 9 nucleotides matching TRBD1. The CDR3 is 17 amino acids. The V gene end was trimmed by 0 bases and the J gene end by 4 bases; junction bases not matched to a gene: 9. This CDR3 reads CASSLALGGQGSTEAFF. As DNA, the CDR3 is TGTGCCAGCAGTTTAGCGCTAGGGGGACAGGGAAGCACTGAAGCTTTCTTT.